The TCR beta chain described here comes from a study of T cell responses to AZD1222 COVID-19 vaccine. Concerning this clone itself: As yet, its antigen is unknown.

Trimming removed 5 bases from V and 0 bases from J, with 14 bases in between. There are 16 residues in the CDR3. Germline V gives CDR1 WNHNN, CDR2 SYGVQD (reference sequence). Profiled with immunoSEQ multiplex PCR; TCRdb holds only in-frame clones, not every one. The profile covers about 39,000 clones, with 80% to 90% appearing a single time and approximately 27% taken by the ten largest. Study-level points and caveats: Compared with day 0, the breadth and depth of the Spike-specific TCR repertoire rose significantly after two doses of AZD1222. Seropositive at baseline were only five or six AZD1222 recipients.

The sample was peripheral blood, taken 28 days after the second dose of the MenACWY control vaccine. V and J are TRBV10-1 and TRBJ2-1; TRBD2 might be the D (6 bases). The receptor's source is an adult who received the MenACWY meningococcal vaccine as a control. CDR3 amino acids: CASSQGSGISYNEQFF. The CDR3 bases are TGCGCCAGCAGTCAGGGTAGCGGTATCTCCTACAATGAGCAGTTCTTC.